This TCR beta chain was observed in a study of blood T cell repertoires in COVID-19. Turning to the study itself: Samples came from the United States, Italy and Spain, spanning acute and convalescent COVID-19. T cells, B-cell-depleted T cells, or PBMCs supplied cDNA or gDNA.

During active infection, Seattle patients enrolled and were then monitored through disease. Germline-derived CDR1 and CDR2 are MNHEY and SVGAGI. The V end was cut by 6 bases, the J end by 6 bases, with 12 bases between. This CDR3 has 13 amino acids. Source study methods: Counts of nucleated cells, estimated from reference gene primer amplification, were obtained. Sequenced by immunoSEQ multiplex PCR; TCRdb stores in-frame clones only, minus some. The V and J calls and clone size are taken from that table; D and trimming were inferred from the DNA. The sample shows roughly 260,000 clones, more than 90% of them seen only once.

This TCR came from a person aged 18 to 35 with COVID-19, enrolled during active disease. The sequenced sample was peripheral blood. The rearrangement joins TRBV6-5 to TRBJ2-1; D is unclear. In nucleotides, the CDR3 is TGTGCCAGCAGCCCCGAGGTAGGCAATGAGCAGTTCTTC. It yields the protein CASSPEVGNEQFF.